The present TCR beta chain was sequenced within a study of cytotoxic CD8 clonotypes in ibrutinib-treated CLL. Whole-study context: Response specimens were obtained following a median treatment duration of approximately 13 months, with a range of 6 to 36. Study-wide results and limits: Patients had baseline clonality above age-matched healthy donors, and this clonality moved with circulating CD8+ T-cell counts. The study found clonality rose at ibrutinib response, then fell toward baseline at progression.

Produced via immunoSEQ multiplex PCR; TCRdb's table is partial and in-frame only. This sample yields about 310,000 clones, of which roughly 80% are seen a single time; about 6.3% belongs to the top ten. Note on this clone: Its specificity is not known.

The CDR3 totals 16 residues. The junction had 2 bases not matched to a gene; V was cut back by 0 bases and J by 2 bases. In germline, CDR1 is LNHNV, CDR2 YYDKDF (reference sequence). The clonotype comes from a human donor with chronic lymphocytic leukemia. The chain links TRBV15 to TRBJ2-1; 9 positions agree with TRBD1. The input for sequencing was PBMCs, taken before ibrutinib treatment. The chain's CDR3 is CATSRDGTGTYNEQFF. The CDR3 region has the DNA TGTGCCACCAGCAGAGACGGGACAGGGACCTACAATGAGCAGTTCTTC. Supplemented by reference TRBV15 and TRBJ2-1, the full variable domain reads DAMVIQNPRYQVTQFGKPVTLSCSQTLNHNVMYWYQQKSSQAPKLLFHYYDKDFNNEADTPDNFQSRRPNTSFCFLDIRSPGLGDTAMYLCATSRDGTGTYNEQFFGPGTRLTVL.